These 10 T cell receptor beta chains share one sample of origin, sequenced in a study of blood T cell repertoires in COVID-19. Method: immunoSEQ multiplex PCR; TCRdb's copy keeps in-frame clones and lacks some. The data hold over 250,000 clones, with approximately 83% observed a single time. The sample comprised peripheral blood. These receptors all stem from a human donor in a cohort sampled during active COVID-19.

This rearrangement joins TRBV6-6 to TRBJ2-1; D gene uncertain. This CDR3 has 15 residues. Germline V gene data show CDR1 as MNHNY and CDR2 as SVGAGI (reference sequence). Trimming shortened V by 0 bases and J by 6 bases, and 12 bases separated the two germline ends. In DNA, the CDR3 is TGTGCCAGCAGTTACTCGGAGAGTAGGTTCAATGAGCAGTTCTTC. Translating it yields CASSYSESRFNEQFF.

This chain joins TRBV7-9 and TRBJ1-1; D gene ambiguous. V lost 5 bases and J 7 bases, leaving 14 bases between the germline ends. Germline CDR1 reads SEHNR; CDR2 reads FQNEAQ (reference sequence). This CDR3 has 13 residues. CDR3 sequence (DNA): TGTGCCAGCAGCCTGACCGGCGGAGGTGAAGCTTTCTTT. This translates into CASSLTGGGEAFF.

CDR3 bases: TGTGCCAGCAGTTACTCGAGGCATGAGCAGTTCTTC. Amino acid sequence: CASSYSRHEQFF. The chain uses TRBV6-2 or TRBV6-3 and TRBJ2-1; D remains ambiguous. This CDR3 has 12 amino acids. Per the germline V gene, CDR1 is MNHEY and CDR2 is SVGEGT. V lost 0 bases and J 8 bases, leaving 5 bases between the germline ends.

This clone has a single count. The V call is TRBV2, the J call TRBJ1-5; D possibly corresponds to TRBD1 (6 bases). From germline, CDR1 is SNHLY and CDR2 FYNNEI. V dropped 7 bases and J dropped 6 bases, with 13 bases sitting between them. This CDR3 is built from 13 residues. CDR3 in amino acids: CASTPGAGQPQHF. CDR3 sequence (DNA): TGTGCCAGCACACCAGGGGCGGGTCAGCCCCAGCATTTT.

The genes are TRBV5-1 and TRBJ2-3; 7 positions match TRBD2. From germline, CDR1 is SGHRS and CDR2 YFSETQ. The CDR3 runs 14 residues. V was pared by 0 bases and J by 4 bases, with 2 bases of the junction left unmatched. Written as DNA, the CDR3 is TGCGCCAGCAGCTTGGGTAGCGGGCCAGATACGCAGTATTTT. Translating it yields CASSLGSGPDTQYF.

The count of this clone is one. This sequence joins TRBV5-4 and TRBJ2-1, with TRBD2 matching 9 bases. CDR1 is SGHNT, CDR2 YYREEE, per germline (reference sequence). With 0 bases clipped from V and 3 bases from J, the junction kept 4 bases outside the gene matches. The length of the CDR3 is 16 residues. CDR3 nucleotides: TGTGCCAGCAGCTTGGTTGCGGGAGGGAGCTACAATGAGCAGTTCTTC. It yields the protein CASSLVAGGSYNEQFF.

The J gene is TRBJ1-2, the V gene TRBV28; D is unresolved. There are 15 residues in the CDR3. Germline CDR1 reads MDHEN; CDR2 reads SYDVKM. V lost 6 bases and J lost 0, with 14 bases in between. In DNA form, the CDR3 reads TGTGCCAGCAGGCCAAGCGGGCCTGCTAACTATGGCTACACCTTC. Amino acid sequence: CASRPSGPANYGYTF.

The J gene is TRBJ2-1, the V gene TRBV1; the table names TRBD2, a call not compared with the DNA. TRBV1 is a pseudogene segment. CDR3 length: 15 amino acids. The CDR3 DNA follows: TGCACCAGCAGCCAGTTTAGCGGGAGGGGCAATGAGCAGTTCTTC. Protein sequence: CTSSQFSGRGNEQFF.

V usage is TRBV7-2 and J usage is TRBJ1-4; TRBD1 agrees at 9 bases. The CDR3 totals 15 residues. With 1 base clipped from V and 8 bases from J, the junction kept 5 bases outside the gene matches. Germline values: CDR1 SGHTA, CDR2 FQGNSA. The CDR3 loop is CASSLGGTGTEKLFF. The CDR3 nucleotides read TGTGCCAGCAGCTTAGGCGGGACAGGGACGGAAAAACTGTTTTTT. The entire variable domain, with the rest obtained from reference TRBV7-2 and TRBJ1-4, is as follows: GAGVSQSPSNKVTEKGKDVELRCDPISGHTALYWYRQSLGQGLEFLIYFQGNSAPDKSGLPSDRFSAERTGGSVSTLTIQRTQQEDSAVYLCASSLGGTGTEKLFFGSGTQLSVL.

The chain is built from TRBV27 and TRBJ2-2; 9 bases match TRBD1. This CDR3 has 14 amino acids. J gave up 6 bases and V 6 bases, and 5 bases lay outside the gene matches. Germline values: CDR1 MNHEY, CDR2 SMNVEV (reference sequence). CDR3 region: CASRQQGAPGELFF. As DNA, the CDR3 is TGTGCCAGCAGGCAACAGGGGGCCCCCGGGGAGCTGTTTTTT.